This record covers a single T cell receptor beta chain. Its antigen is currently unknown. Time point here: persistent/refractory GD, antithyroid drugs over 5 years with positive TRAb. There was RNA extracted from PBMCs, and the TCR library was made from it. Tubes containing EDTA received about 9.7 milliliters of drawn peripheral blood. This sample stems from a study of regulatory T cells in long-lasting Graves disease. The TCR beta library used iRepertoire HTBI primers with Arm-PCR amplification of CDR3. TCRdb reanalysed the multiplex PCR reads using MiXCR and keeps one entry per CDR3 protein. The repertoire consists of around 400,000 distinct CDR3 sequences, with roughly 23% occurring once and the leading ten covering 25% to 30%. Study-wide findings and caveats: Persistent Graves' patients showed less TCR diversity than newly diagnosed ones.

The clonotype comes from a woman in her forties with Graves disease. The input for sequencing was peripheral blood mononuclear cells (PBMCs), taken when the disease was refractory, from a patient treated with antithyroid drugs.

The CDR3 loop reads CASRLGALAFF. CDR3 coding DNA: TGCGCCAGCAGATTGGGAGCGCTAGCTTTCTTT. This chain connects TRBV4-1 to TRBJ1-1; no clear D. V shed 6 bases and J shed 10 bases, with 12 bases lying between them. CDR3 size: 11 residues. Looked up from germline, CDR1 is MGHRA and CDR2 is YSYEKL.